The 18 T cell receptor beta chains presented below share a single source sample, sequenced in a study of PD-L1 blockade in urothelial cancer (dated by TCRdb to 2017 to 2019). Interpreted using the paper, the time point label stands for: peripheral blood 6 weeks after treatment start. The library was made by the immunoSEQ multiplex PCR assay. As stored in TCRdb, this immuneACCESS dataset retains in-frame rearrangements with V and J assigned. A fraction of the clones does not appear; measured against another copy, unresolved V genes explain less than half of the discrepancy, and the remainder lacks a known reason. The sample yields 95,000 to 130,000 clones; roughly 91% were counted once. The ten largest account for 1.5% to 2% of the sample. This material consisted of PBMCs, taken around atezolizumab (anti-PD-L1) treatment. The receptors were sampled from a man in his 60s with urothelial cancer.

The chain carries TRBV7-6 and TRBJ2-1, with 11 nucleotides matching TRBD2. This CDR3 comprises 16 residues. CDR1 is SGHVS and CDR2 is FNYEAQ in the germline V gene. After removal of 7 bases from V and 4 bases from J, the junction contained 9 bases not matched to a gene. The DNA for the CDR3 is TGTGCCAGCATCACGAGCACTAGCGGGAGATACAATGAGCAGTTCTTC. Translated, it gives CASITSTSGRYNEQFF.

CDR3 amino acids: CASSPRGTGVADTQYF. As DNA, the CDR3 is TGTGCCAGCAGCCCTAGGGGCACAGGGGTGGCAGATACGCAGTATTTT. The V gene is TRBV5-4, the J gene TRBJ2-3, with TRBD1 matching over 7 bases. The CDR3 has 16 amino acids. With 4 bases clipped from V and 4 bases from J, the junction kept 12 bases outside the gene matches. From germline, CDR1 is SGHNT and CDR2 YYREEE (reference sequence).

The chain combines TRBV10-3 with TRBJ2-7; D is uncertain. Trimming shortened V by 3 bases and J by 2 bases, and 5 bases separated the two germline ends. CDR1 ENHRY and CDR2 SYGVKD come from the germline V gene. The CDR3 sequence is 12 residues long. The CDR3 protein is CAISDRTYEQYF. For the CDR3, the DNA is TGTGCCATCAGTGACAGGACCTACGAGCAGTACTTC.

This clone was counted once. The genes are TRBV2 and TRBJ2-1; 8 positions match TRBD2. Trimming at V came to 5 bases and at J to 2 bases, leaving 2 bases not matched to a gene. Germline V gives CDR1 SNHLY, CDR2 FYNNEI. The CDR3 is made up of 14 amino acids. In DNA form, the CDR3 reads TGTGCCAGCAGTACCGGGGGGGCCTACAATGAGCAGTTCTTC. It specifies CASSTGGAYNEQFF.

DNA of the CDR3: TGTGCCAGCAGTTTACCAGGGCCCTACGAGCAGTACTTC. Protein sequence: CASSLPGPYEQYF. The J gene is TRBJ2-7, the V gene TRBV28, with D possibly being TRBD1 (5 bases). Trimming pared 2 bases from V and 2 bases from J, leaving 7 bases between. Germline V gives CDR1 MDHEN, CDR2 SYDVKM. The CDR3 loop spans 13 amino acids.

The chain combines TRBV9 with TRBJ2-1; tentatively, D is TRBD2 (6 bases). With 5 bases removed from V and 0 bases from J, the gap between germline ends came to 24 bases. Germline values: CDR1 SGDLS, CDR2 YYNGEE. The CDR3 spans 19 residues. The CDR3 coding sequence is TGTGCCAGCAGGTTCCCCCGGGAGAACGGATCCTACTCCTACAATGAGCAGTTCTTC. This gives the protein CASRFPRENGSYSYNEQFF.

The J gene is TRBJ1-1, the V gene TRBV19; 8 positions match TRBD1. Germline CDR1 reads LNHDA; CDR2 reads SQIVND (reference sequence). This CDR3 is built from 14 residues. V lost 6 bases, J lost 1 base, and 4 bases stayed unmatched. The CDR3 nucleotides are TGTGCCAGTAGGGGGGGACAGGCGAACACTGAAGCTTTCTTT. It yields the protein CASRGGQANTEAFF.

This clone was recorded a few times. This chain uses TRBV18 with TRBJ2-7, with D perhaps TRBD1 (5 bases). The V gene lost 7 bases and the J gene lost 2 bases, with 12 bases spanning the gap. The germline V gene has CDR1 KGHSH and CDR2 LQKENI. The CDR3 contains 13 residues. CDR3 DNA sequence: TGTGCCAGCTTTGGGGCAGCGACCTACGAGCAGTACTTC. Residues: CASFGAATYEQYF.

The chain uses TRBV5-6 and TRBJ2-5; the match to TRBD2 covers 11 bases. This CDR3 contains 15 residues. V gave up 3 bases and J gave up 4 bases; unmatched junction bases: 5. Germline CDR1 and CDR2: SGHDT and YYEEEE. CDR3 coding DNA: TGTGCCAGCAGCTGGGGCCTAGCGGGGGGAGAGACCCAGTACTTC. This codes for CASSWGLAGGETQYF.

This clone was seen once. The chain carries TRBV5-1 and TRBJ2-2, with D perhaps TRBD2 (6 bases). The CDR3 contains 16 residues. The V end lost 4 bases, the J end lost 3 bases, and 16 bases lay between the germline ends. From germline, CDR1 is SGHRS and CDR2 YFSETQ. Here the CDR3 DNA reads TGCGCCAGCAGCCCCCAGGCCGGGGGTGACACCGGGGAGCTGTTTTTT. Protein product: CASSPQAGGDTGELFF.

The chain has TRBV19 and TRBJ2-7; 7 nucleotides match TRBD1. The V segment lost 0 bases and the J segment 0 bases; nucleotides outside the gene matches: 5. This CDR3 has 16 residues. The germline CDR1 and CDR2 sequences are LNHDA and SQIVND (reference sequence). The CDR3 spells CASSIEPGTVSYEQYF. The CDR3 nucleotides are TGTGCCAGTAGTATAGAGCCTGGGACAGTCTCCTACGAGCAGTACTTC. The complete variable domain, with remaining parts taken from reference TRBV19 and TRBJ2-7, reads DGGITQSPKYLFRKEGQNVTLSCEQNLNHDAMYWYRQDPGQGLRLIYYSQIVNDFQKGDIAEGYSVSREKKESFPLTVTSAQKNPTAFYLCASSIEPGTVSYEQYFGPGTRLTVT.

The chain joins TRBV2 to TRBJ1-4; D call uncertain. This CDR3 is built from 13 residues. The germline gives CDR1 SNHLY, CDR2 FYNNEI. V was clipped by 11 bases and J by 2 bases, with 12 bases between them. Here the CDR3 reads CACRVMTNEKLFF. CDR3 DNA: TGTGCCTGCCGGGTGATGACTAATGAAAAACTGTTTTTT.

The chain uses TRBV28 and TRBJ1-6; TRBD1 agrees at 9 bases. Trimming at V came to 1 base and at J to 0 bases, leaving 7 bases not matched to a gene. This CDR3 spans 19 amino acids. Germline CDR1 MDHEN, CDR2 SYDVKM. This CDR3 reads CASSLYSGTGSSYNSPLHF. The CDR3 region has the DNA TGTGCCAGCAGTTTATACTCCGGGACAGGGAGCTCCTATAATTCACCCCTCCACTTT.

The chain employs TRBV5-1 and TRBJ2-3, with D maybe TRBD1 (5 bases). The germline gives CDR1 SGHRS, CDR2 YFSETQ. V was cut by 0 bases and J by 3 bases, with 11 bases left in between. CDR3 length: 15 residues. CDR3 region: CASSLEGQGTDTQYF. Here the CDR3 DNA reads TGCGCCAGCAGCTTGGAAGGGCAGGGAACAGATACGCAGTATTTT.

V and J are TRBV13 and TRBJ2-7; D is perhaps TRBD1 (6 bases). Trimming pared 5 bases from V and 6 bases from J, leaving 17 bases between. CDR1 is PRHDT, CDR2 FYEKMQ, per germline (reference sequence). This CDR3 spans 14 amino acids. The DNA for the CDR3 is TGTGCCAGCAGCCCCGGGGCAGGGGAACCCGAGCAGTACTTC. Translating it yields CASSPGAGEPEQYF. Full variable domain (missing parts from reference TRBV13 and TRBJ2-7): AAGVIQSPRHLIKEKRETATLKCYPIPRHDTVYWYQQGPGQDPQFLISFYEKMQSDKGSIPDRFSAQQFSDYHSELNMSSLELGDSALYFCASSPGAGEPEQYFGPGTRLTVT.

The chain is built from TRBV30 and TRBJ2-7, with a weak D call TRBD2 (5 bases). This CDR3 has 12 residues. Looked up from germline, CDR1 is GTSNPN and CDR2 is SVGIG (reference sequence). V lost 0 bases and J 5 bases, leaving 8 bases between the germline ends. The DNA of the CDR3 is TGTGCCTGGAGTGTAATAGCGAACGAGCAGTACTTC. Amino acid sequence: CAWSVIANEQYF.

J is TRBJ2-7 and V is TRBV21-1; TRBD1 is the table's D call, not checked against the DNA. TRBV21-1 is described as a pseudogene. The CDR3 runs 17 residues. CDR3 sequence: CASSKRDRQGDSYEQYF. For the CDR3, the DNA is TGTGCCAGCAGCAAAAGGGATAGGCAGGGGGACTCCTACGAGCAGTACTTC.

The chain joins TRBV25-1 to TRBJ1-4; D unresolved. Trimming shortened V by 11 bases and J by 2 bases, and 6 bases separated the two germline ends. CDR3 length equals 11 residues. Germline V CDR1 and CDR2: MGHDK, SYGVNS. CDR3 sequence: CAAGTNEKLFF. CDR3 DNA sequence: TGTGCCGCGGGTACTAATGAAAAACTGTTTTTT.